These 8 T cell receptor beta chains were sequenced from one sample in a study of shared clonotypes between healthy human individuals. The method was immunoSEQ multiplex PCR; TCRdb's version includes in-frame clones alone and lacks a portion of them. The data show about 1 million clones, approximately 68% seen once. The material sequenced was memory CD4+ T cells sorted from blood. Subset noted: CD45RA-negative fraction. Every receptor here comes from a man between 18 and 29 years old in good health.

The chain couples TRBV6-5 to TRBJ1-2; D possibly corresponds to TRBD1 (5 bases). The ends were cut back, 1 base at V and 2 bases at J, with 8 bases in the middle. The CDR3 runs 14 residues. Germline CDR1 is MNHEY and CDR2 is SVGAGI. The CDR3 DNA is TGTGCCAGCAGTTACTACGGGGGGAACTATGGCTACACCTTC. It translates to CASSYYGGNYGYTF.

This chain joins TRBV5-5 and TRBJ2-6; the D is unclear. Trimming removed 0 bases from V and 1 base from J, with 8 bases in between. This CDR3 is built from 16 residues. Germline V lookup: CDR1 SGHKS, CDR2 YYEKEE (reference sequence). The CDR3 DNA sequence: TGTGCCAGCAGCTTGGCTTCCGTATCTGGGGCCAACGTCCTGACTTTC. This codes for CASSLASVSGANVLTF.

The gene calls are TRBV6-1 and TRBJ2-1, with 7 bases fitting TRBD1. J lost 9 bases, V lost 7 bases, and 15 bases had no gene match. Germline V CDR1 and CDR2: MNHNS, SASEGT. CDR3 size: 15 residues. CDR3 bases: TGTGCCAGCACCGCGTTCAGGGGGTTCAAGGCTGAGCAGTTCTTC. Translating it yields CASTAFRGFKAEQFF.

The rearrangement links TRBV18 to TRBJ2-3, with 12 nucleotides matching TRBD2. CDR3 size: 15 residues. The germline CDR1 and CDR2 sequences are KGHSH and LQKENI. V dropped 3 bases and J dropped 6; count of bases not matched to a gene: 4. The CDR3 sequence is CASSPPGLAGDTQYF. The CDR3, as DNA: TGTGCCAGCTCACCTCCGGGACTAGCGGGTGATACGCAGTATTTT.

The chain is built from TRBV25-1 and TRBJ1-6; D is undetermined. The CDR3 covers 13 residues. From germline, CDR1 is MGHDK and CDR2 SYGVNS. V lost 7 bases and J lost 4, with 8 bases in between. The chain's CDR3 is CASTAGYNSPLHF. The CDR3 DNA follows: TGTGCCAGCACGGCAGGATATAATTCACCCCTCCACTTT.

The rearrangement joins TRBV19 to TRBJ2-7; TRBD1 matches at 9 bases. The CDR3 length is 14 residues. V lost 1 base, J lost 5 bases, and 3 bases stayed unmatched. Germline lookup yields CDR1 LNHDA and CDR2 SQIVND (reference sequence). The DNA of the CDR3 is TGTGCCAGTAGTATAGGACAGGGGGGCAACGAGCAGTACTTC. Its protein product is CASSIGQGGNEQYF.

This chain joins TRBV19 and TRBJ1-6; the match to TRBD1 covers 10 bases. V gave up 5 bases and J gave up 6 bases; unmatched junction bases: 7. Germline loops: CDR1 LNHDA, CDR2 SQIVND (reference sequence). This CDR3 region has 16 residues. DNA for the CDR3: TGTGCCAGTAGTTCAAGGGACAGGGGATTTAATTCACCCCTCCACTTT. This translates into CASSSRDRGFNSPLHF.

The V and J genes are TRBV6-1 and TRBJ2-5; either TRBD1 or TRBD2 may fit D (6 bases each). V was trimmed by 2 bases and J by 14 bases, leaving 18 bases between them. This CDR3 comprises 13 residues. The germline gives CDR1 MNHNS, CDR2 SASEGT. CDR3 bases: TGTGCCAGCAGTGAAACGATAAGGGGGGTGGTATACTTC. This sequence encodes CASSETIRGVVYF.